This TCR beta chain was identified during a study of blood T cell repertoires in COVID-19. In the study overall: T cells, B-cell-depleted T cells, or PBMCs supplied cDNA or gDNA.

Those enrolled in Seattle joined during active infection and were followed longitudinally afterward. TCRdb keeps only in-frame clones here, not all; method: immunoSEQ multiplex PCR. The data contain about 150,000 clones, roughly 85% of them seen just once; the ten biggest clones take up 7.5% to 8.5%. The CDR3 is 12 amino acids. Between the trimmed V and J ends, which lost 1 base and 9 bases, there was a span of 9 bases. From germline, CDR1 is SEHNR and CDR2 FQNEAQ (reference sequence). The chain has TRBV7-9 and TRBJ1-1, with D unclear. Sample: peripheral blood. The source is an older woman with COVID-19, enrolled during active disease. The CDR3: CASSLVSSQAFF. DNA for the CDR3: TGTGCCAGCAGCTTAGTCAGTTCGCAAGCTTTCTTT.